This entry lists 9 T cell receptor beta chains sequenced from one sample in a study of cytomegalovirus exposure and HLA in healthy donors. TCRdb's table, derived via immunoSEQ multiplex PCR, lists solely in-frame clones and lacks some. In the table there are a few hundred thousand clones, over 75% of which are singletons. Sequenced material: PBMCs. The source is a woman aged 18-30 years in good health and CMV-seronegative.

Only a few counts were recorded for this clone. The V and J genes are TRBV5-4 and TRBJ1-1; D remains unclear. Between the trimmed V and J ends, which lost 1 base and 1 base, there was a span of 5 bases. CDR1 and CDR2 from the germline V gene are SGHNT and YYREEE (reference sequence). The CDR3 contains 13 residues. The DNA for the CDR3 is TGTGCCAGCAGCTTGTCCCGGAACACTGAAGCTTTCTTT. It is translated as CASSLSRNTEAFF.

This chain joins TRBV19 and TRBJ2-7, with D maybe TRBD2 (5 bases). The CDR3 extends over 13 amino acids. The V gene's germline CDR1 is LNHDA and CDR2 SQIVND (reference sequence). With 3 bases removed from V and 9 bases from J, the gap between germline ends came to 15 bases. CDR3 coding DNA: TGTGCCAGTAGTATCGAAACGTTCCGGGGGCAGTACTTC. It is translated as CASSIETFRGQYF.

The genes are TRBV2 and TRBJ1-5; D possibly corresponds to TRBD1 (5 bases). The V end lost 5 bases, the J end lost 7 bases, and 12 bases lay between the germline ends. This CDR3 is built from 13 residues. From germline, CDR1 is SNHLY and CDR2 FYNNEI. The CDR3 region is CASSSGQWQPQHF. The CDR3, as DNA: TGTGCCAGCAGTTCAGGGCAATGGCAGCCCCAGCATTTT. Full variable domain (rest looked up from reference TRBV2 and TRBJ1-5): EPEVTQTPSHQVTQMGQEVILRCVPISNHLYFYWYRQILGQKVEFLVSFYNNEISEKSEIFDDQFSVERPDGSNFTLKIRSTKLEDSAMYFCASSSGQWQPQHFGDGTRLSIL.

A single count supports this clone. The V call is TRBV7-8, the J call TRBJ2-3; 7 positions match TRBD2. Germline loops: CDR1 SGHVS, CDR2 FQNEAQ. After removal of 2 bases from V and 6 bases from J, the junction contained 8 bases not matched to a gene. The CDR3 length is 15 residues. This chain's CDR3 is CASSLSGTIGDTQYF. As DNA, the CDR3 is TGTGCCAGCAGCTTATCGGGGACTATCGGGGATACGCAGTATTTT.

The chain has TRBV19 and TRBJ2-3; D may be TRBD1 (5 bases). Trimming took off 1 base at V and 5 bases at J, with 10 bases between the two ends. CDR1 LNHDA and CDR2 SQIVND come from the germline V gene (reference sequence). The CDR3 contains 14 residues. CDR3 in DNA: TGTGCCAGTAGTATAGGACAGCTTGAAGATACGCAGTATTTT. It is translated as CASSIGQLEDTQYF.

V usage is TRBV28 and J usage is TRBJ2-1; 12 bases line up with TRBD2. Germline V lookup: CDR1 MDHEN, CDR2 SYDVKM. CDR3 length: 16 amino acids. With 7 bases clipped from V and 0 bases from J, the junction kept 4 bases outside the gene matches. Here the CDR3 reads CASTTTSGSSYNEQFF. The CDR3 DNA follows: TGTGCCAGCACAACGACTAGCGGGAGCTCCTACAATGAGCAGTTCTTC. Looking up the rest from reference TRBV28 and TRBJ2-1 gives the full variable domain: DVKVTQSSRYLVKRTGEKVFLECVQDMDHENMFWYRQDPGLGLRLIYFSYDVKMKEKGDIPEGYSVSREKKERFSLILESASTNQTSMYLCASTTTSGSSYNEQFFGPGTRLTVL.

The gene calls are TRBV10-1 and TRBJ2-1; 12 positions match TRBD1. Losses at the gene ends were 6 bases for V and 7 bases for J; bases not matched to a gene: 4. CDR1 and CDR2 from the germline V gene are WNHNN and SYGVQD (reference sequence). The CDR3 is made up of 14 amino acids. The CDR3: CASSSGQGANEQFF. Here the CDR3 DNA reads TGCGCCAGCAGCTCGGGACAGGGGGCAAATGAGCAGTTCTTC.

The genes are TRBV29-1 and TRBJ2-3; the match to TRBD1 covers 7 bases. The CDR3 is 16 residues long. V lost 3 bases to trimming and J lost 2 bases; unmatched junction nucleotides: 11. The germline CDR1 and CDR2 sequences are SQVTM and ANQGSEA. The CDR3 DNA sequence: TGCAGCGTTGAGTCTTATACAGAGGGGGCCACAGATACGCAGTATTTT. This gives the protein CSVESYTEGATDTQYF.

The V gene is TRBV28, the J gene TRBJ2-3, with D perhaps matching TRBD1 (5 bases). Germline V gene sequence: CDR1 MDHEN, CDR2 SYDVKM. The CDR3 totals 13 residues. For the CDR3, the DNA is TGTGGGGTATCCGACGGACACACAGATACGCAGTATTTT. As protein: CGVSDGHTDTQYF.